The 23 T cell receptor beta chains below come from one sample, sequenced in a study of T cell responses to AZD1222 COVID-19 vaccine. Clones were read by immunoSEQ multiplex PCR, and TCRdb kept only the in-frame ones, dropping some. The repertoire has some 170,000 clones, approximately 92% of them found once; the top ten carry 2.5% to 3%. Material: peripheral blood, obtained on day 0 of AZD1222 vaccination. These receptors were taken from an adult in good health.

The genes are TRBV19 and TRBJ2-7, with TRBD1 matching over 9 bases. V lost 1 base to trimming and J lost 5 bases; unmatched junction nucleotides: 9. Germline values: CDR1 LNHDA, CDR2 SQIVND (reference sequence). The CDR3 contains 16 residues. CDR3 in DNA: TGTGCCAGTAGTATAGGCACCGGGACAGGGTCGGACGAGCAGTACTTC. Its protein is CASSIGTGTGSDEQYF.

The chain employs TRBV21-1 and TRBJ2-7. TRBV21-1 is recorded as a pseudogene. The CDR3 totals 17 residues. CDR3 sequence reads: CASRAKGRAGSSYEQYF. Here the CDR3 DNA reads TGTGCCAGCAGAGCAAAGGGTCGAGCAGGGAGCTCCTACGAGCAGTACTTC.

This CDR3 reads CASSLWASGRTNEQFF. The CDR3 DNA reads as TGTGCCAGCAGTTTATGGGCTAGCGGGAGAACCAATGAGCAGTTCTTC. The V and J genes are TRBV27 and TRBJ2-1, with TRBD2 matching 10 bases. Germline CDR1 and CDR2: MNHEY and SMNVEV (reference sequence). The CDR3 spans 16 residues. J was trimmed by 6 bases and V by 1 base; bases with no gene match: 6.

The chain has TRBV11-3 and TRBJ2-1; TRBD2 might be the D (7 bases). Per the germline V gene, CDR1 is SGHNT and CDR2 is YENEEA. The length of the CDR3 is 17 residues. Between the trimmed V and J ends, which lost 4 bases and 8 bases, there was a span of 24 bases. In DNA form, the CDR3 reads TGTGCCAGCAGCTCCCGGGGGGCGGGTCTCAGCGGCGATGAGCAGTTCTTC. Amino acid sequence: CASSSRGAGLSGDEQFF.

The J gene is TRBJ1-1, the V gene TRBV6-1, with TRBD1 identical over 11 bases. The CDR3 consists of 14 residues. V shed 3 bases, J shed 4 bases, and the junction held 1 base outside the gene matches. Germline values: CDR1 MNHNS, CDR2 SASEGT. The CDR3 reads CASSEGTGGTEAFF. The CDR3 DNA follows: TGTGCCAGCAGTGAGGGGACAGGGGGCACTGAAGCTTTCTTT.

J is TRBJ1-1 and V is TRBV18; perhaps TRBD1 as D (5 bases). This CDR3 is 13 amino acids long. The germline gives CDR1 KGHSH, CDR2 LQKENI. Trimming took 3 bases from V and 6 from J, leaving 11 bases between them. The CDR3 coding sequence is TGTGCCAGCTCACCGCGGGGAGGGGCTGAAGCTTTCTTT. Its protein product is CASSPRGGAEAFF. Full variable domain (outside the CDR3, taken from reference TRBV18 and TRBJ1-1): NAGVMQNPRHLVRRRGQEARLRCSPMKGHSHVYWYRQLPEEGLKFMVYLQKENIIDESGMPKERFSAEFPKEGPSILRIQQVVRGDSAAYFCASSPRGGAEAFFGQGTRLTVV.

The chain joins TRBV6-5 to TRBJ1-5; D is possibly TRBD1 (5 bases). CDR1 and CDR2 from the germline V gene are MNHEY and SVGAGI. This CDR3 comprises 13 residues. V was shortened by 5 bases and J by 6 bases, with 11 bases between the two germline ends. CDR3 protein: CASSQGTTQPQHF. The DNA for the CDR3 is TGTGCCAGCAGTCAGGGTACCACTCAGCCCCAGCATTTT.

The rearrangement joins TRBV6-5 to TRBJ2-1; no clear D. CDR1 MNHEY and CDR2 SVGAGI come from the germline V gene. The V and J ends lost 3 bases and 7 bases respectively, with 10 bases between them. The CDR3 consists of 13 residues. The CDR3 DNA sequence: TGTGCCAGCAGTTATCGTACTCGAAATGAGCAGTTCTTC. Translated, it gives CASSYRTRNEQFF.

The chain couples TRBV24-1 to TRBJ2-1; 10 nucleotides agree with TRBD2. The trim removed 4 bases at V and 2 bases at J, leaving 1 base unmatched. The CDR3 covers 15 residues. Per the germline V gene, CDR1 is KGHDR and CDR2 is SFDVKD. This CDR3 reads CATSEGLAPYNEQFF. CDR3 sequence (DNA): TGTGCCACCAGTGAGGGACTAGCGCCCTACAATGAGCAGTTCTTC.

V and J are TRBV10-3 and TRBJ1-2; 7 nucleotides line up with TRBD1. The CDR3 has 16 amino acids. V was clipped by 3 bases and J by 4 bases; unmatched bases: 11. Germline values: CDR1 ENHRY, CDR2 SYGVKD. The CDR3 coding sequence is TGTGCCATCAGTGAACACCGGGACAGTCAACTCTATGGCTACACCTTC. Its protein is CAISEHRDSQLYGYTF.

V is TRBV5-4 and J is TRBJ2-5; no firm D call. V lost 2 bases, J lost 0 bases, and 11 bases lay in between. Germline V CDR1 and CDR2: SGHNT, YYREEE (reference sequence). This CDR3 region has 15 residues. CDR3 protein: CASSFGITYQETQYF. CDR3 DNA sequence: TGTGCCAGCAGCTTCGGAATTACTTACCAAGAGACCCAGTACTTC.

The chain joins TRBV21-1 to TRBJ1-5. TRBV21-1 is recorded as a pseudogene. The CDR3 contains 11 residues. The CDR3 region is CASPFFWAQHF. The CDR3 DNA reads TGTGCCAGCCCGTTTTTTTGGGCCCAGCATTTT.

The chain couples TRBV4-1 to TRBJ1-1; a weak D match, TRBD1 (5 bases). Trimming took off 3 bases at V and 7 bases at J, with 21 bases between the two ends. Germline lookup yields CDR1 MGHRA and CDR2 YSYEKL. The CDR3 extends over 16 amino acids. CDR3 sequence (DNA): TGCGCCAGCAGCCACACCTTCGGAACAGGAGATATTGAAGCTTTCTTT. This encodes CASSHTFGTGDIEAFF.

This chain links TRBV11-2 with TRBJ1-2; possible D gene TRBD1, 5 bases. The CDR3 is 14 residues long. Germline CDR1 reads SGHAT; CDR2 reads FQNNGV. Trimming shortened V by 2 bases and J by 2 bases, and 9 bases separated the two germline ends. The DNA of the CDR3 is TGTGCCAGCAGCTTATGGGGCCCAAACTATGGCTACACCTTC. This gives the protein CASSLWGPNYGYTF.

This chain connects TRBV27 to TRBJ2-1; 8 nucleotides align to TRBD1. V gave up 5 bases and J gave up 7 bases; unmatched junction bases: 1. The germline CDR1 and CDR2 sequences are MNHEY and SMNVEV (reference sequence). This CDR3 is built from 12 residues. The CDR3 protein is CASSNRGNEQFF. Here the CDR3 DNA reads TGTGCCAGCAGTAACAGGGGGAATGAGCAGTTCTTC.

As regards this clone: The sample contains more than one DNA sequence encoding this CDR3. The chain combines TRBV4-1 with TRBJ2-7; D unclear. The germline gives CDR1 MGHRA, CDR2 YSYEKL. The CDR3 sequence is 13 residues long. Trimming shortened V by 0 bases and J by 4 bases, and 7 bases separated the two germline ends. CDR3 DNA: TGCGCCAGCAGCCAAGAGACTGATTACGAGCAGTACTTC. Amino acid sequence: CASSQETDYEQYF.

J is TRBJ2-7 and V is TRBV11-2; D remains unclear. This CDR3 contains 13 residues. The germline V gene encodes CDR1 SGHAT and CDR2 FQNNGV. Between the trimmed V and J ends, which lost 1 base and 2 bases, there was a span of 6 bases. CDR3 DNA: TGTGCCAGCAGCTTAGGCAGGACCTACGAGCAGTACTTC. Protein: CASSLGRTYEQYF.

The chain is built from TRBV5-1 and TRBJ1-2, with no clear D. The V end was cut by 3 bases, the J end by 8 bases, with 20 bases between. Germline CDR1 SGHRS, CDR2 YFSETQ. The CDR3 has 15 residues. CDR3 DNA: TGCGCCAGCAGCTACGGATTCACTTCCTCGGGAGGCTACACCTTC. It translates to CASSYGFTSSGGYTF.

The J gene is TRBJ1-5, the V gene TRBV6-1; D unresolved. CDR1 is MNHNS, CDR2 SASEGT, per germline. V lost 3 bases and J lost 0, with 6 bases in between. The CDR3 has 14 amino acids. The CDR3 protein is CASSDGDSNQPQHF. The CDR3, as DNA: TGTGCCAGCAGTGATGGGGATAGCAATCAGCCCCAGCATTTT.

This chain uses TRBV29-1 with TRBJ1-1, with TRBD1 as a possible D gene (5 bases). CDR3 length: 12 residues. V dropped 3 bases and J dropped 3 bases, with 8 bases sitting between them. CDR1 and CDR2 (germline): SQVTM, ANQGSEA. The CDR3 sequence: CSVELGDTEAFF. The CDR3 bases are TGCAGCGTTGAGTTGGGGGACACTGAAGCTTTCTTT.

The gene calls are TRBV7-6 and TRBJ1-6, with a possible D match to TRBD1 (5 bases). Per germline, CDR1 SGHVS and CDR2 FNYEAQ. V lost 0 bases to trimming and J lost 0 bases, with 15 bases between them. CDR3 length: 19 residues. The CDR3 spells CASSLAKGDPSSYNSPLHF. In nucleotides, the CDR3 is TGTGCCAGCAGCTTAGCGAAAGGGGACCCGAGCTCCTATAATTCACCCCTCCACTTT. Together with reference TRBV7-6 and TRBJ1-6, the CDR3 gives the full variable domain: GAGVSQSPRYKVTKRGQDVALRCDPISGHVSLYWYRQALGQGPEFLTYFNYEAQQDKSGLPNDRFSAERPEGSISTLTIQRTEQRDSAMYRCASSLAKGDPSSYNSPLHFGNGTRLTVT.

This clone was seen only a few times. The rearrangement uses TRBV12-3 or TRBV12-4 and TRBJ2-5; D is possibly TRBD1 (5 bases). V lost 5 bases and J lost 5, with 12 bases in between. The CDR3 runs to 13 residues. The CDR3, as DNA: TGTGCCAGCAGTCTAGGGGATACGGAGACCCAGTACTTC. Translation: CASSLGDTETQYF.

V and J are TRBV6-5 and TRBJ2-1, with D possibly being TRBD2 (6 bases). CDR1 MNHEY and CDR2 SVGAGI come from the germline V gene. The CDR3 has 15 residues. V was pared by 6 bases and J by 6 bases, with 18 bases between. CDR3 sequence reads: CASSSGTHSTNEQFF. In DNA form, the CDR3 reads TGTGCCAGCAGCTCAGGGACTCATTCTACCAATGAGCAGTTCTTC.